This T cell receptor beta chain was sequenced during a study of molecular identifiers for immune sequencing clone quantification. There are a few counts of this clonotype. Its antigen is still unknown. Points from the study as a whole: With a barcode shared among identical TCR molecules, highly expanded clone sizes could be underestimated.

A single record per CDR3 protein comes from TCRdb applying MiXCR to the PCR reads. This table has about half a million distinct CDR3 sequences, roughly 23% appearing once. CDR1 SGHTA and CDR2 FQGNSA come from the germline V gene. The CDR3 is made up of 16 amino acids. The V gene end was trimmed by 5 bases and the J gene end by 2 bases; junction bases not matched to a gene: 12. The sequencing sample was made of naive CD8+ T cells from blood, with Jurkat cell RNA spiked in. Described subset: FACS-sorted CD8+CD4-CCR7+CD45RA+ naive T cells. The TCR sequence derives from a human donor in good health. Some libraries in this study had Jurkat cell RNA spiked in. The gene calls are TRBV7-2 and TRBJ2-7; 7 nucleotides line up with TRBD2. The DNA of the CDR3 is TGTGCCAGCAGCCCTAGGTCGAAGCGGGAACCCTACGAGCAGTACTTC. Its translation: CASSPRSKREPYEQYF.